These 13 T cell receptor beta chains were all obtained from the same sample, sequenced in a study of CD8 T cells in Susac syndrome. A quantity of about 0.45 to 1 ug RNA underwent reverse transcription using random hexamers. One entry per CDR3 protein, called by TCRdb with MiXCR from the immunoSEQ multiplex PCR reads. The sample consists of around 150,000 distinct CDR3 sequences, 95% of them appearing once. Material: CD4+ T cells from PBMCs. These receptors were obtained from a human donor with multiple sclerosis.

The table lists this clonotype with a count of one. This chain connects TRBV30 to TRBJ2-1; TRBD2 is a possible D gene (7 bases). This CDR3 has 16 amino acids. Per germline, CDR1 GTSNPN and CDR2 SVGIG (reference sequence). Trimming stripped 3 bases from V and 1 base from J, with 16 bases between. The CDR3: CAWRAGAWISYNEQFF. The CDR3 coding sequence is TGTGCCTGGAGGGCGGGGGCCTGGATTTCCTACAATGAGCAGTTCTTC.

CDR3 residues: CASSLTNSNQPQHF. In nucleotides, the CDR3 is TGTGCCAGCAGTTTAACCAATAGCAATCAGCCCCAGCATTTT. The gene calls are TRBV12-3 or TRBV12-4 and TRBJ1-5; D call uncertain. The CDR3 is made up of 14 amino acids. Trimming cost V 2 bases and J 0 bases, with 5 bases left between them.

This chain uses TRBV29-1 with TRBJ1-1; D remains unclear. The CDR3 has 13 residues. V was trimmed by 4 bases and J by 1 base, leaving 10 bases between them. Germline CDR1 reads SQVTM; CDR2 reads ANQGSEA. The CDR3 DNA follows: TGCAGCGTTGGGATGGTGGGGAACACTGAAGCTTTCTTT. This translates into CSVGMVGNTEAFF.

The table lists this clonotype with a count of one. The chain is built from TRBV3-1 and TRBJ1-4, with D perhaps TRBD1 (6 bases). The V gene's germline CDR1 is LGHDT and CDR2 YNNKEL (reference sequence). The V end was cut by 4 bases, the J end by 7 bases, with 13 bases between. This CDR3 region has 14 residues. The CDR3 region is CASSLQGSFEKLFF. In DNA form, the CDR3 reads TGTGCCAGCAGCCTCCAGGGGAGTTTTGAAAAACTGTTTTTT. The complete variable domain, with remaining parts taken from reference TRBV3-1 and TRBJ1-4, reads DTAVSQTPKYLVTQMGNDKSIKCEQNLGHDTMYWYKQDSKKFLKIMFSYNNKELIINETVPNRFSPKSPDKAHLNLHINSLELGDSAVYFCASSLQGSFEKLFFGSGTQLSVL.

The gene calls are TRBV7-2 and TRBJ2-1; a weak D match, TRBD2 (7 bases). Germline V gives CDR1 SGHTA, CDR2 FQGNSA. Trimming removed 5 bases from V and 8 bases from J, with 16 bases in between. The CDR3 consists of 14 residues. DNA of the CDR3: TGTGCCAGCAGCCCGAGGGGGGGCTGGGATGAGCAGTTCTTC. It yields the protein CASSPRGGWDEQFF.

The chain employs TRBV27 and TRBJ2-1, with TRBD1 matching over 9 bases. With 6 bases clipped from V and 6 bases from J, the junction kept 3 bases outside the gene matches. This CDR3 spans 13 amino acids. Germline V gene lookup returns CDR1 MNHEY and CDR2 SMNVEV (reference sequence). Written as DNA, the CDR3 is TGTGCCAGCAGACTACAGGGGGCCAATGAGCAGTTCTTC. Amino acids: CASRLQGANEQFF.

The chain combines TRBV27 with TRBJ2-5; 10 nucleotides align to TRBD1. The CDR3 extends over 16 amino acids. Germline CDR1 and CDR2: MNHEY and SMNVEV (reference sequence). Losses at the gene ends were 6 bases for V and 5 bases for J; bases not matched to a gene: 12. CDR3 nucleotides: TGTGCCAGCAGCCCCGGGACAGGGGCACGGGGGGAGACCCAGTACTTC. It codes for CASSPGTGARGETQYF.

The rearrangement joins TRBV15 to TRBJ1-4; D is perhaps TRBD1 (5 bases). Germline V gene data show CDR1 as LNHNV and CDR2 as YYDKDF (reference sequence). The CDR3 sequence is 19 residues long. Trimming took 0 bases from V and 4 from J, leaving 21 bases between them. The CDR3 DNA follows: TGTGCCACCAGCAGAGATGTGAGGGGCCTGGGGAATAATAATGAAAAACTGTTTTTT. Translating gives CATSRDVRGLGNNNEKLFF. Drawing the rest from reference TRBV15 and TRBJ1-4, the complete variable domain is DAMVIQNPRYQVTQFGKPVTLSCSQTLNHNVMYWYQQKSSQAPKLLFHYYDKDFNNEADTPDNFQSRRPNTSFCFLDIRSPGLGDTAMYLCATSRDVRGLGNNNEKLFFGSGTQLSVL.

This chain connects TRBV29-1 to TRBJ2-1, with D perhaps matching TRBD1 (5 bases). V gave up 0 bases and J gave up 6 bases, with 15 bases separating them. The CDR3 contains 15 residues. Germline V gene sequence: CDR1 SQVTM, CDR2 ANQGSEA. CDR3 in amino acids: CSVEDQGRVGNEQFF. In nucleotides, the CDR3 is TGCAGCGTTGAAGATCAGGGCAGGGTTGGCAATGAGCAGTTCTTC.

The chain couples TRBV6-2 or TRBV6-3 to TRBJ1-1; no clear D gene. This CDR3 region has 12 residues. Germline CDR1 reads MNHEY; CDR2 reads SVGEGT. The V and J ends lost 4 bases and 8 bases respectively, with 11 bases between them. Here the CDR3 reads CASSSVLPEAFF. The CDR3 region has the DNA TGTGCCAGCAGTTCAGTCCTGCCCGAAGCTTTCTTT.

This clonotype has only one observation. The V gene is TRBV12-3 or TRBV12-4, the J gene TRBJ1-4, with D tentatively TRBD1 (5 bases). Deletions cut 4 bases from V and 8 bases from J, with 5 bases between. This CDR3 is built from 11 residues. The CDR3 nucleotides are TGTGCCAGCAGTTCAGGGGAAAAACTGTTTTTT. This translates into CASSSGEKLFF.

This clonotype was counted a single time. The CDR3 spells CASSSYSGTTYNEQFF. The CDR3 DNA follows: TGTGCCAGCAGCTCATACTCCGGGACTACGTACAATGAGCAGTTCTTC. The chain links TRBV7-2 to TRBJ2-1; 7 bases are shared with TRBD2. Unmatched junction bases numbered 10, after V lost 4 bases and J lost 4 bases. This CDR3 is built from 16 residues. CDR1 and CDR2 from the germline V gene are SGHTA and FQGNSA.

The rearrangement joins TRBV1 to TRBJ2-1; TRBD2, the table's D call, lacks a check against the DNA. TRBV1 is a pseudogene segment. CDR3 length: 16 amino acids. CDR3 sequence reads: CTSSKGLGLVINEQFF. CDR3 nucleotides: TGCACCAGCAGCAAAGGTCTGGGACTAGTGATCAATGAGCAGTTCTTC.